This T cell receptor (beta chain) was recorded in a study of T cell responses to AZD1222 COVID-19 vaccine. This clone was counted once. Its specificity is not known. Study-level points and caveats: Possibly, clonal diversity was underestimated; donors were largely white British and included more females. Close to half of all spike-specific TCRs reportedly target regions of the variants that are unmutated.

Trimming pared 4 bases from V and 7 bases from J, leaving 9 bases between. The CDR3 runs 12 residues. Per germline, CDR1 LGHDT and CDR2 YNNKEL (reference sequence). Assay used: immunoSEQ multiplex PCR; TCRdb lists only in-frame clones, some missing. The sample holds roughly 90,000 clones, about 86% seen once. The rearrangement joins TRBV3-1 (or the pseudogene TRBV3-2) to TRBJ2-3; a possible D gene is TRBD1 (6 bases). Sequencing was performed on peripheral blood, taken on day 0 of AZD1222 vaccination. This TCR was sampled from an adult in good health. CDR3 sequence reads: CASSPDRYTQYF. In DNA, the CDR3 is TGTGCCAGCAGCCCCGACAGGTATACGCAGTATTTT.